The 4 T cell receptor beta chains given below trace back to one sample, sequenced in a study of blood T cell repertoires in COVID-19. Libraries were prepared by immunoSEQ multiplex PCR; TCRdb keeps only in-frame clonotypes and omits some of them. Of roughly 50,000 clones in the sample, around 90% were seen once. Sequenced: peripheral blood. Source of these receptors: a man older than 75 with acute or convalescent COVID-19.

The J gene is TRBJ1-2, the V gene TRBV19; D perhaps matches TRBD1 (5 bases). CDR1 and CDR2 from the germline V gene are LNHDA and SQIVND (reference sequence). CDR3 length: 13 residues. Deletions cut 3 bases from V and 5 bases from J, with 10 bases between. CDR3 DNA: TGTGCCAGTAGTATCAGGGATTTTTATGGCTACACCTTC. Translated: CASSIRDFYGYTF.

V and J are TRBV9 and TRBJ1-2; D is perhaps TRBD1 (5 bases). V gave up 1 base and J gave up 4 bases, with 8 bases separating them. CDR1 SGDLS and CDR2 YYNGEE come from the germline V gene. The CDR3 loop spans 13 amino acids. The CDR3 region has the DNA TGTGCCAGCAGCGTATCAGGGTCCTATGGCTACACCTTC. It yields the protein CASSVSGSYGYTF.

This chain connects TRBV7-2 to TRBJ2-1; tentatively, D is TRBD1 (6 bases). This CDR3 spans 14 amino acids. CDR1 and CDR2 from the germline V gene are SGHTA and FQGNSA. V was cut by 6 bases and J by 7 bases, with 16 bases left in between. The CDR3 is CASRWDNRLNEQFF. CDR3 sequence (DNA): TGTGCCAGCAGGTGGGACAATCGCCTGAATGAGCAGTTCTTC.

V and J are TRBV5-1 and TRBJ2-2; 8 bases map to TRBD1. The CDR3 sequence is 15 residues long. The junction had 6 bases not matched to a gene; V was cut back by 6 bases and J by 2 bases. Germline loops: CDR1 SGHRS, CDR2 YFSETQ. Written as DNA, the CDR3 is TGCGCCAGCAAGACAGGGGATCGTAACACCGGGGAGCTGTTTTTT. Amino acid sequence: CASKTGDRNTGELFF.